This TCR beta chain was captured by sequencing in a study of blood T cells in healthy people across ages. In its sample, this clonotype was seen a few times. Sample-barcoded 5' priming and a J-beta primer mix drove a second PCR of about 7 to 11 cycles. TCRdb reprocessed the 5' RACE reads via MiXCR and lists one record per CDR3 protein. The data show about 970,000 distinct CDR3 sequences, with roughly half seen just once and over 20% held by the top ten. Total RNA extraction produced at least 5.5 micrograms (per sample) for the study. V lost 10 bases and J 3 bases, leaving 13 bases between the germline ends. Germline lookup yields CDR1 MNHEY and CDR2 SVGAGI. The CDR3 loop spans 14 amino acids.

The receptor was isolated from a woman aged 55 to 70 in good health. The chain combines TRBV6-5 with TRBJ2-6; D may be TRBD1 (6 bases). Sequences were obtained from blood. The CDR3 DNA reads TGTGCCACCGAAAGACAGGTTGGGGCCAACGTCCTGACTTTC. Translated: CATERQVGANVLTF.